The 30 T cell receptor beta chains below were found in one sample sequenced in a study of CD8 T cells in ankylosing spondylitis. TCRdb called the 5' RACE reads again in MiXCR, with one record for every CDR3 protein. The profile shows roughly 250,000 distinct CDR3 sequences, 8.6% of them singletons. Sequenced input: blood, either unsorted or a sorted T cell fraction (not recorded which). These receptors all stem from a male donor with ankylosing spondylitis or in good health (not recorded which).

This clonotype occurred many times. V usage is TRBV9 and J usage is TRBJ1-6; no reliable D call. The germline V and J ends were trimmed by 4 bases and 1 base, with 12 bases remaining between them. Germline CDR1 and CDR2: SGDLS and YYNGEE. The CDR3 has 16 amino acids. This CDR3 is CASSPRGVSYNSPLHF. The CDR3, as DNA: TGTGCCAGCAGCCCCCGTGGAGTGTCCTATAATTCACCCCTCCACTTT. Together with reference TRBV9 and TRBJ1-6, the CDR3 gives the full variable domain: DSGVTQTPKHLITATGQRVTLRCSPRSGDLSVYWYQQSLDQGLQFLIQYYNGEERAKGNILERFSAQQFPDLHSELNLSSLELGDSALYFCASSPRGVSYNSPLHFGNGTRLTVT.

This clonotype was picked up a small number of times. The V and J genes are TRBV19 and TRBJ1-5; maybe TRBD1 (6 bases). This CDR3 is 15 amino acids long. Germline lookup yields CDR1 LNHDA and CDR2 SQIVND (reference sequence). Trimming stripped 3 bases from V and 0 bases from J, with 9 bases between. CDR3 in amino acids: CASSITGSSNQPQHF. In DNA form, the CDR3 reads TGTGCCAGTAGTATCACAGGGAGTAGCAATCAGCCCCAGCATTTT.

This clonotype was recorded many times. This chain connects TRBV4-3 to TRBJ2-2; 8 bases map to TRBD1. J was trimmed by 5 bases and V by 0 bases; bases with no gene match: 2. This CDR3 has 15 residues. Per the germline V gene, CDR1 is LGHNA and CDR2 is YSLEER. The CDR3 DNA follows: TGCGCCAGCAGCCAAGACAGGGGGCATACCGGGGAGCTGTTTTTT. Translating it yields CASSQDRGHTGELFF.

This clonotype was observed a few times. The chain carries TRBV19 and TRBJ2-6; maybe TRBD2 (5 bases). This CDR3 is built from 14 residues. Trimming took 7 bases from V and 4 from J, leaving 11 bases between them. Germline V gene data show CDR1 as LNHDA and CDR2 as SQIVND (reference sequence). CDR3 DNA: TGTGCCAGTACCCCGGGGAGCGGGGCCAACGTCCTGACTTTC. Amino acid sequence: CASTPGSGANVLTF.

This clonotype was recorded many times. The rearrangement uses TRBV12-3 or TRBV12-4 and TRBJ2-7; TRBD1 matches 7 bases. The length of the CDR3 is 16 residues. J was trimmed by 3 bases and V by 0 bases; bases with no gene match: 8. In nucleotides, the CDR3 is TGTGCCAGCAGTTTAGCCCGGGACAGTCCTTACTACGAGCAGTACTTC. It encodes CASSLARDSPYYEQYF.

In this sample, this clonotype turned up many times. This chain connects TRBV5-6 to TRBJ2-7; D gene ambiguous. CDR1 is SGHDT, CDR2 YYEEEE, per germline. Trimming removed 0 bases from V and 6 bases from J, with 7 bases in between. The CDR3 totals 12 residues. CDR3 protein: CASSLGLGEQYF. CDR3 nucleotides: TGTGCCAGCAGCTTGGGGCTCGGCGAGCAGTACTTC.

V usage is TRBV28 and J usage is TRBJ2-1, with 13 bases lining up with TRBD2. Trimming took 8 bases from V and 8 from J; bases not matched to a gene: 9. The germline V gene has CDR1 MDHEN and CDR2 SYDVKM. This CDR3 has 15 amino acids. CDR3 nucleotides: TGTGCCAGCGGCCCTCGGACTAGCGGGAGCTATGAGCAGTTCTTC. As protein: CASGPRTSGSYEQFF. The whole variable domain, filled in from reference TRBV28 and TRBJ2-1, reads DVKVTQSSRYLVKRTGEKVFLECVQDMDHENMFWYRQDPGLGLRLIYFSYDVKMKEKGDIPEGYSVSREKKERFSLILESASTNQTSMYLCASGPRTSGSYEQFFGPGTRLTVL.

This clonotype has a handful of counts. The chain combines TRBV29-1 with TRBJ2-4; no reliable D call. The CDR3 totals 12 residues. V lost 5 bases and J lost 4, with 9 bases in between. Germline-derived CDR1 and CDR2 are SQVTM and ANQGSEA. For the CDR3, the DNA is TGCAGCGTTCTAGACGGTAAAAACATTCAGTACTTC. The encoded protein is CSVLDGKNIQYF.

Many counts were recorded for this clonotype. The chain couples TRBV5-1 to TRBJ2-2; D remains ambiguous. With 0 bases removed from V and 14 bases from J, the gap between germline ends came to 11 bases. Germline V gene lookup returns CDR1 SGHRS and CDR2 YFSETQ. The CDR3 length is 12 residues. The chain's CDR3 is CASSLGDQVLFF. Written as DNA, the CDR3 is TGCGCCAGCAGCTTGGGTGACCAGGTCCTGTTTTTT.

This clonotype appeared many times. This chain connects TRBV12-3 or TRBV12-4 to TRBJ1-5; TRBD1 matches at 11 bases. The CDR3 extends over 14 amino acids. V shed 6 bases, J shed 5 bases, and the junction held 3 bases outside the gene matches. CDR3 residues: CASSWDRGDQPQHF. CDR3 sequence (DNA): TGTGCCAGCAGCTGGGACAGGGGGGATCAGCCCCAGCATTTT.

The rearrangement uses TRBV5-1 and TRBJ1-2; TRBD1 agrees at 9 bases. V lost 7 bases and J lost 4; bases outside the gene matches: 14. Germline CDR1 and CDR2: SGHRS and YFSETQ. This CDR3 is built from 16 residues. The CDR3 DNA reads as TGCGCCAGCGAAAGCGGCCCGGGGACAGGGTTCTATGGCTACACCTTC. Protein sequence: CASESGPGTGFYGYTF.

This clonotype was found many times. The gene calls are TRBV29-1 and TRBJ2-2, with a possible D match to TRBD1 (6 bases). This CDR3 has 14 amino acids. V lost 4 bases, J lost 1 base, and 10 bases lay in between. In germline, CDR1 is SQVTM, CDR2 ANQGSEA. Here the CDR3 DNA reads TGCAGCGTTGGTGACAGGAGGAACACCGGGGAGCTGTTTTTT. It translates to CSVGDRRNTGELFF.

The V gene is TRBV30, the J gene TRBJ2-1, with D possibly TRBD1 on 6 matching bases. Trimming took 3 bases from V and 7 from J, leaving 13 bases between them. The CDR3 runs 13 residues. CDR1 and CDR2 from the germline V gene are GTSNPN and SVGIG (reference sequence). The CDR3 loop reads CAWRGARWNEQFF. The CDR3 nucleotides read TGTGCCTGGAGGGGGGCCCGCTGGAATGAGCAGTTCTTC.

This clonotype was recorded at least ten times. CDR3 in DNA: TGCGCCAGCAGCCCAGGGACCGGAACGGAGCAGTTCTTC. Its protein product is CASSPGTGTEQFF. The rearrangement joins TRBV5-1 to TRBJ2-1; TRBD1 or TRBD2 may be the D gene (5 bases each). Deletions cut 4 bases from V and 10 bases from J, with 15 bases between. The germline CDR1 and CDR2 sequences are SGHRS and YFSETQ. The CDR3 is made up of 13 amino acids.

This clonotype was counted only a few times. CDR3 sequence (DNA): TGTGCCTGGAGTGTTGCACAGCGGAGTGGCTACACCTTC. Protein product: CAWSVAQRSGYTF. This rearrangement joins TRBV30 to TRBJ1-2; unclear D gene. Germline assignment: CDR1 GTSNPN and CDR2 SVGIG (reference sequence). The CDR3 length is 13 residues. With 0 bases removed from V and 7 bases from J, the gap between germline ends came to 12 bases.

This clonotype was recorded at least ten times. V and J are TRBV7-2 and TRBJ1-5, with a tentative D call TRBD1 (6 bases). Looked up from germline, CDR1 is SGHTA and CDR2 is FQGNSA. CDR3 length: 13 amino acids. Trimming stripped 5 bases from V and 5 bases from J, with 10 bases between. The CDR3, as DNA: TGTGCCAGCAGCCGCAACAGGGATCAGCCCCAGCATTTT. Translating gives CASSRNRDQPQHF.

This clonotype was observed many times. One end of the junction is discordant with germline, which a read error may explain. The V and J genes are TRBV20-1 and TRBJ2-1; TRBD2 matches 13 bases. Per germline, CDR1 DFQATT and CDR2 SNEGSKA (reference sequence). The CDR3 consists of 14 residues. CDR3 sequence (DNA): TGCAGTGCTTCGGGACTAGCGGGGACTTCCACGATGGTCTTC. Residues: CSASGLAGTSTMVF.

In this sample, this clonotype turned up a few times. The CDR3 DNA is TGTGCCAGCAGTTACACCCGAAGGGGTGAAGAGACCCAGTACTTC. Protein: CASSYTRRGEETQYF. This chain connects TRBV6-5 to TRBJ2-5; D is perhaps TRBD1 (5 bases). The germline gives CDR1 MNHEY, CDR2 SVGAGI. The CDR3 covers 15 residues. Trimming shortened V by 2 bases and J by 3 bases, and 13 bases separated the two germline ends.

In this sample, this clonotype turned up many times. The CDR3 region is CASSSQGYRSYNEQFF. The CDR3 DNA reads TGTGCCAGCAGCTCCCAGGGGTACCGCTCCTACAATGAGCAGTTCTTC. The gene calls are TRBV7-2 and TRBJ2-1; D may be TRBD1 (6 bases). V lost 4 bases and J 0 bases, leaving 13 bases between the germline ends. Germline V CDR1 and CDR2: SGHTA, FQGNSA. The CDR3 sequence is 16 residues long.

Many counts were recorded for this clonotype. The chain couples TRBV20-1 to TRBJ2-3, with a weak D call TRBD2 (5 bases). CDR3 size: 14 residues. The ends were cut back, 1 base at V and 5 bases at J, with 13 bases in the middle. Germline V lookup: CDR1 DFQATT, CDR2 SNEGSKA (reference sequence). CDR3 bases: TGCAGTGCTAGAGGGCTAGCTATGATAGATACGCAGTATTTT. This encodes CSARGLAMIDTQYF.

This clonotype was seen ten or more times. The CDR3 DNA is TGTGCCAGCAGTTTAGGGGCTAGCTTCTACAATGAGCAGTTCTTC. Its translation: CASSLGASFYNEQFF. The chain couples TRBV12-3 or TRBV12-4 to TRBJ2-1, with a possible D match to TRBD2 (5 bases). The CDR3 has 15 residues. Trimming pared 1 base from V and 3 bases from J, leaving 10 bases between.

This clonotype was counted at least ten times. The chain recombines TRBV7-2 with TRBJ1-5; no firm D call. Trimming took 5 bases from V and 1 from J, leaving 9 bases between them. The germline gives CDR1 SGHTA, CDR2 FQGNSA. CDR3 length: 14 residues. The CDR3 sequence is CASSPNPSNQPQHF. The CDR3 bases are TGTGCCAGCAGCCCTAACCCAAGCAATCAGCCCCAGCATTTT.

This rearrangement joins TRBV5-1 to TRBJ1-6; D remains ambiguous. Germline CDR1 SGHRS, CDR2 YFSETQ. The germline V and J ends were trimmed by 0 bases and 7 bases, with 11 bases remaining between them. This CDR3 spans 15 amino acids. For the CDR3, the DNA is TGCGCCAGCAGCTTGGAGGGTAGCGAAAATTCACCCCTCCACTTT. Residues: CASSLEGSENSPLHF.

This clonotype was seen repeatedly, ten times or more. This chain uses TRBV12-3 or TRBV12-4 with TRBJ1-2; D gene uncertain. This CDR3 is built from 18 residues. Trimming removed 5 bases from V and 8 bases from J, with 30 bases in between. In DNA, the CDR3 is TGTGCCAGCAGTCCAGAGGGCCGCGTGGGAGTTTGGCGTGCGGGCTACACCTTC. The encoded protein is CASSPEGRVGVWRAGYTF.

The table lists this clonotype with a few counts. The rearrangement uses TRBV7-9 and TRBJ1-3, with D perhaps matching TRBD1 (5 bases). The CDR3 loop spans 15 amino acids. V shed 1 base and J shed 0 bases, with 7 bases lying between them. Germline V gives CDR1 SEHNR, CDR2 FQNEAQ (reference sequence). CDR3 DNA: TGTGCCAGCAGCTTAGTCCAGGGCTCTGGAAACACCATATATTTT. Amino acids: CASSLVQGSGNTIYF.

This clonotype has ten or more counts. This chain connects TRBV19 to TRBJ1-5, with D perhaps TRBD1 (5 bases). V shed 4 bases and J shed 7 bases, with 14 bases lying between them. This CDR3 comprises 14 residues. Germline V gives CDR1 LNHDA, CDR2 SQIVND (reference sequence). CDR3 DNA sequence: TGTGCCAGTAGTACAACGGCTGGGGGGCAGCCCCAGCATTTT. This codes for CASSTTAGGQPQHF.

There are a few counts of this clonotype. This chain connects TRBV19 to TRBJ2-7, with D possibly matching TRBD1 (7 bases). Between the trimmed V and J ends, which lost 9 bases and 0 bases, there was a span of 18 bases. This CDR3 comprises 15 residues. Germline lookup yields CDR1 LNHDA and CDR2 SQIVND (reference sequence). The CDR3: CASSGRGQSSYEQYF. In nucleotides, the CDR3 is TGTGCCAGCTCCGGGCGGGGACAGAGCTCCTACGAGCAGTACTTC.

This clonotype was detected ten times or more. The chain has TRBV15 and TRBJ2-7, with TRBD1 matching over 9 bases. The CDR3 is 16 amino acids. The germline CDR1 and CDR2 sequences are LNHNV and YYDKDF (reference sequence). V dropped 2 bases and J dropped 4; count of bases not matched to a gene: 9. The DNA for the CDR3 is TGTGCCACCAGCAGACCGGGACAGGGAGGTTTTTACGAGCAGTACTTC. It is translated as CATSRPGQGGFYEQYF.

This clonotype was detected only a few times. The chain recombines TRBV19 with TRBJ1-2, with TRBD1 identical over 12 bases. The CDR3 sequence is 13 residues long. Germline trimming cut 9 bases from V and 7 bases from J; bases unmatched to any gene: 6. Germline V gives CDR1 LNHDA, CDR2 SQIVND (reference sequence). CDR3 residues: CASQGQGAPGYTF. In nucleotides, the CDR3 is TGTGCCAGCCAGGGACAGGGGGCGCCTGGCTACACCTTC.

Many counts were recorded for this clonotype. CDR3 coding DNA: TGTGCCTGGACCGGACTCACAGGGAACACTGAAGCTTTCTTT. Translated: CAWTGLTGNTEAFF. The V and J genes are TRBV30 and TRBJ1-1; a weak D match, TRBD1 (5 bases). The V end lost 4 bases, the J end lost 1 base, and 13 bases lay between the germline ends. Germline V CDR1 and CDR2: GTSNPN, SVGIG (reference sequence). This CDR3 comprises 14 residues.